These 27 T cell receptor beta chains came from one sample sequenced in a study of identifying expanded T cells in peripheral blood (dated by TCRdb to the late 2010s). Library prep was done by the immunoSEQ multiplex PCR assay. TCRdb took this table from immuneACCESS and kept in-frame rearrangements with V and J called. Such tables lack part of the clones; where checked against another copy, unresolved V genes explain under half of the gap, and the rest is unexplained. In all, the sample holds nearly 60,000 clones, and approximately 89% of those were seen once. Around 3.3% of the sample belongs to the ten largest clones. Sequenced material: blood. All receptors come from a person aged 18 to 70 in good health.

The chain couples TRBV5-6 to TRBJ1-6, with D perhaps matching TRBD1 (5 bases). The CDR3 sequence is 15 residues long. Germline V CDR1 and CDR2: SGHDT, YYEEEE. The ends were cut back, 2 bases at V and 9 bases at J, with 15 bases in the middle. The CDR3 bases are TGTGCCAGCAGCTTATCCGGGGCGAACGGTTCACCCCTCCACTTT. This gives the protein CASSLSGANGSPLHF.

This rearrangement joins TRBV4-2 to TRBJ2-7; possibly TRBD2 for D (5 bases). V lost 3 bases and J lost 1, with 16 bases in between. Germline assignment: CDR1 LGHNA and CDR2 YNFKEQ. This CDR3 has 16 residues. The CDR3 DNA reads TGTGCCAGCAGCCAGGACGTGAGGACTCCTTCCTACGAGCAGTACTTC. Translating gives CASSQDVRTPSYEQYF.

The V gene is TRBV13, the J gene TRBJ2-5; 9 nucleotides agree with TRBD2. With V trimmed by 5 bases and J by 4 bases, 14 bases remained unmatched. Looked up from germline, CDR1 is PRHDT and CDR2 is FYEKMQ (reference sequence). CDR3 length: 17 amino acids. The CDR3 DNA is TGTGCCAGCAGCCCCCGCCATTTGCGGGAGGGAGGAGAGACCCAGTACTTC. Translation gives CASSPRHLREGGETQYF.

The V gene is TRBV5-1, the J gene TRBJ2-7; D gene uncertain. With 2 bases removed from V and 3 bases from J, the gap between germline ends came to 9 bases. This CDR3 contains 13 residues. Germline CDR1 SGHRS, CDR2 YFSETQ. The CDR3 region has the DNA TGCGCCAGCAGCTTAACACCTTTCTACGAGCAGTACTTC. Translation: CASSLTPFYEQYF.

This sequence joins TRBV27 and TRBJ1-2, with 9 bases identical to TRBD1. CDR1 and CDR2 from the germline V gene are MNHEY and SMNVEV (reference sequence). The CDR3 consists of 16 residues. V was pared by 5 bases and J by 8 bases, with 15 bases of the junction left unmatched. The CDR3 loop reads CASSPQRDRGVYGYTF. In DNA, the CDR3 is TGTGCCAGCAGTCCACAACGAGACAGGGGGGTTTACGGCTACACCTTC.

This clone was observed a handful of times. This chain connects TRBV18 to TRBJ1-2; 9 bases fit TRBD1. With V trimmed by 1 base and J by 6 bases, 6 bases remained unmatched. Germline values: CDR1 KGHSH, CDR2 LQKENI. The CDR3 is made up of 15 amino acids. The CDR3 DNA follows: TGTGCCAGCTCACCACTGGGACAGGGTGTCGATGGCTACACCTTC. Protein sequence: CASSPLGQGVDGYTF.

The V gene is TRBV5-6, the J gene TRBJ2-3, with 9 bases lining up with TRBD2. Trimming cost V 0 bases and J 7 bases; bases outside gene matches: 9. Looked up from germline, CDR1 is SGHDT and CDR2 is YYEEEE. The CDR3 runs to 16 residues. The CDR3 here is CASSLEAAGGGYTQYF. The CDR3 DNA reads TGTGCCAGCAGCTTGGAGGCGGCGGGAGGGGGGTATACGCAGTATTTT.

The CDR3 loop is CASSFEKLLAGTNEKLFF. CDR3 DNA: TGTGCCAGCAGCTTCGAGAAGCTACTGGCAGGGACTAATGAAAAACTGTTTTTT. This rearrangement joins TRBV5-6 to TRBJ1-4, with D possibly TRBD1 on 5 matching bases. The CDR3 is 18 residues long. Per germline, CDR1 SGHDT and CDR2 YYEEEE. With 2 bases removed from V and 2 bases from J, the gap between germline ends came to 19 bases.

V is TRBV6-5 and J is TRBJ2-6; D unclear. Trimming removed 1 base from V and 4 bases from J, with 5 bases in between. The CDR3 contains 14 residues. Germline assignment: CDR1 MNHEY and CDR2 SVGAGI. The CDR3 bases are TGTGCCAGCAGTTACTATCGAGGGGCCAACGTCCTGACTTTC. Its protein is CASSYYRGANVLTF.

The chain uses TRBV20-1 and TRBJ1-4, with unresolved D. The length of the CDR3 is 11 residues. Germline V lookup: CDR1 DFQATT, CDR2 SNEGSKA (reference sequence). V lost 3 bases, J lost 8 bases, and 7 bases lay in between. The chain's CDR3 is CSASLTEKLFF. In DNA, the CDR3 is TGCAGTGCTAGTCTCACAGAAAAACTGTTTTTT.

In its sample, this clone was seen once. V is TRBV29-1 and J is TRBJ2-3; 10 positions agree with TRBD1. V dropped 2 bases and J dropped 2; count of bases not matched to a gene: 7. This CDR3 contains 16 residues. Looked up from germline, CDR1 is SQVTM and CDR2 is ANQGSEA. CDR3 sequence reads: CSVEPGQGPSTDTQYF. The CDR3 nucleotides read TGCAGCGTTGAACCGGGACAGGGGCCATCCACAGATACGCAGTATTTT.

The chain couples TRBV5-4 to TRBJ1-1; the D gene is possibly TRBD1 (5 bases). The V end was cut by 3 bases, the J end by 4 bases, with 19 bases between. The CDR3 sequence is 16 residues long. Germline V gives CDR1 SGHNT, CDR2 YYREEE (reference sequence). The CDR3 nucleotides read TGTGCCAGCAGCTCGGGGGTTGTCGGGGGTGGCACTGAAGCTTTCTTT. It yields the protein CASSSGVVGGGTEAFF.

This chain joins TRBV28 and TRBJ2-7, with a possible D match to TRBD2 (7 bases). Trimming shortened V by 6 bases and J by 3 bases, and 18 bases separated the two germline ends. CDR1 and CDR2 (germline): MDHEN, SYDVKM. This CDR3 has 15 amino acids. Written as DNA, the CDR3 is TGTGCCAGCAGGCGGGGGCTAGGGACGAGCTACGAGCAGTACTTC. This encodes CASRRGLGTSYEQYF.

The chain couples TRBV5-8 to TRBJ2-5; unclear D gene. CDR1 SGHTS and CDR2 YDEGEE come from the germline V gene. The V end lost 2 bases, the J end lost 8 bases, and 7 bases lay between the germline ends. CDR3 length: 11 amino acids. The CDR3 coding sequence is TGTGCCAGCAGCTTATCCAGAACCCAGTACTTC. Encoded protein: CASSLSRTQYF. The complete variable domain, with remaining parts taken from reference TRBV5-8 and TRBJ2-5, reads EAGVTQSPTHLIKTRGQQATLRCSPISGHTSVYWYQQALGLGLQFLLWYDEGEERNRGNFPPRFSGRQFPNYSSELNVNALELEDSALYLCASSLSRTQYFGPGTRLLVL.

This clone came up once. The chain has TRBV29-1 and TRBJ1-3; 7 bases are shared with TRBD1. The junction had 4 bases not matched to a gene; V was cut back by 5 bases and J by 0 bases. CDR1 and CDR2 (germline): SQVTM, ANQGSEA. CDR3 length: 14 residues. Here the CDR3 DNA reads TGCAGCGTTCAGGGGGGGAACTCTGGAAACACCATATATTTT. This gives the protein CSVQGGNSGNTIYF.

The chain is built from TRBV18 and TRBJ1-4; no firm D call. This CDR3 comprises 16 residues. Trimming cost V 4 bases and J 0 bases, with 12 bases left between them. Germline CDR1 KGHSH, CDR2 LQKENI. This CDR3 is CASSRGSIATNEKLFF. The CDR3, as DNA: TGTGCCAGCTCACGAGGGTCAATCGCAACTAATGAAAAACTGTTTTTT.

This clone was detected only once. J is TRBJ2-1 and V is TRBV6-5; weak D call: TRBD1 (7 bases). V lost 2 bases, J lost 8 bases, and 10 bases lay in between. The CDR3 covers 13 residues. Per the germline V gene, CDR1 is MNHEY and CDR2 is SVGAGI. This CDR3 is CASSYDRDYEQFF. CDR3 sequence (DNA): TGTGCCAGCAGTTACGACAGGGACTATGAGCAGTTCTTC.

V and J are TRBV7-2 and TRBJ2-1; 10 positions match TRBD2. The germline CDR1 and CDR2 sequences are SGHTA and FQGNSA. Trimming removed 5 bases from V and 11 bases from J; junction bases left unmatched: 15. CDR3 size: 16 residues. The CDR3 coding sequence is TGTGCCAGCAGCGGAGAGGTTCGGCTAGCGGGAGTCAAGCAGTTCTTC. It yields the protein CASSGEVRLAGVKQFF. Using reference TRBV7-2 and TRBJ2-1 for the parts outside the CDR3, the full variable domain is GAGVSQSPSNKVTEKGKDVELRCDPISGHTALYWYRQSLGQGLEFLIYFQGNSAPDKSGLPSDRFSAERTGGSVSTLTIQRTQQEDSAVYLCASSGEVRLAGVKQFFGPGTRLTVL.

V is TRBV19 and J is TRBJ2-2; TRBD1 matches at 8 bases. The CDR3 runs to 16 residues. Germline CDR1 is LNHDA and CDR2 is SQIVND (reference sequence). The V gene end was trimmed by 6 bases and the J gene end by 6 bases; junction bases not matched to a gene: 12. The CDR3 nucleotides read TGTGCCAGTAGGTTCTTAGGACAGGGTGACGCCGGGGAGCTGTTTTTT. Protein product: CASRFLGQGDAGELFF. The full variable domain, rest sourced from reference TRBV19 and TRBJ2-2, is DGGITQSPKYLFRKEGQNVTLSCEQNLNHDAMYWYRQDPGQGLRLIYYSQIVNDFQKGDIAEGYSVSREKKESFPLTVTSAQKNPTAFYLCASRFLGQGDAGELFFGEGSRLTVL.

V usage is TRBV15 and J usage is TRBJ2-1; maybe TRBD2 (5 bases). The CDR3 is 15 residues long. V was trimmed by 0 bases and J by 0 bases, leaving 6 bases between them. Germline CDR1 reads LNHNV; CDR2 reads YYDKDF (reference sequence). For the CDR3, the DNA is TGTGCCACCAGCAGAGAGAGCGGCTCCTACAATGAGCAGTTCTTC. Translated, it gives CATSRESGSYNEQFF.

The V gene is TRBV28, the J gene TRBJ2-7, with a tentative D call TRBD1 (6 bases). The CDR3 totals 14 residues. V was cut by 2 bases and J by 7 bases, with 15 bases left in between. In germline, CDR1 is MDHEN, CDR2 SYDVKM. The CDR3: CASSLPGALREQYF. Written as DNA, the CDR3 is TGTGCCAGCAGTTTACCAGGGGCCCTCCGGGAGCAGTACTTC.

Regarding this clone: Relative to the germline gene, one junction end is altered; a read error may explain this. This rearrangement joins TRBV27 to TRBJ2-7; 14 bases match TRBD2. Germline V gene lookup returns CDR1 MNHEY and CDR2 SMNVEV (reference sequence). The CDR3 contains 17 residues. The CDR3 DNA sequence: TGTGCCAGCAGTCTATCGGTAGGGACTAGCGGGAGTGGCGAGCAGTACTTC. This codes for CASSLSVGTSGSGEQYF.

The chain links TRBV30 to TRBJ1-1; tentative D call: TRBD1 (5 bases). CDR3 length: 14 amino acids. Germline CDR1 reads GTSNPN; CDR2 reads SVGIG (reference sequence). V gave up 3 bases and J gave up 8 bases, with 19 bases separating them. The CDR3 sequence: CAWRRGGTTLEAFF. Written as DNA, the CDR3 is TGTGCCTGGAGAAGGGGAGGCACCACGCTCGAAGCTTTCTTT.

This rearrangement joins TRBV5-1 to TRBJ1-5, with unresolved D. Trimming took 2 bases from V and 4 from J, leaving 7 bases between them. The CDR3 is made up of 13 amino acids. Germline CDR1 and CDR2: SGHRS and YFSETQ. CDR3 residues: CASSLDPNQPQHF. CDR3 DNA: TGCGCCAGCAGCTTAGATCCTAATCAGCCCCAGCATTTT.

This clone turned up a few times. The chain carries TRBV4-1 and TRBJ2-1; D is undetermined. The CDR3 has 13 residues. V was trimmed by 0 bases and J by 8 bases, leaving 8 bases between them. Germline V CDR1 and CDR2: MGHRA, YSYEKL. The CDR3 spells CASSQDHLDEQFF. In DNA, the CDR3 is TGCGCCAGCAGCCAAGATCATCTCGATGAGCAGTTCTTC.

The rearrangement links TRBV19 to TRBJ1-5; D gene unclear. The CDR3 totals 14 residues. V lost 2 bases to trimming and J lost 0 bases, with 5 bases between them. Germline-derived CDR1 and CDR2 are LNHDA and SQIVND (reference sequence). The CDR3 loop is CASSIWDSNQPQHF. CDR3 nucleotide sequence: TGTGCCAGTAGTATATGGGATAGCAATCAGCCCCAGCATTTT.

The chain carries TRBV9 and TRBJ2-7; D tentatively reads TRBD1 or TRBD2 (6 bases each). Germline lookup yields CDR1 SGDLS and CDR2 YYNGEE. V was shortened by 3 bases and J by 5 bases, with 12 bases between the two germline ends. The CDR3 covers 13 residues. The DNA of the CDR3 is TGTGCCAGCAGCGAGGGGGGTGAGGACGAGCAGTACTTC. Translation gives CASSEGGEDEQYF.